This T cell receptor (beta chain) was identified in a study of technical replicates of blood from a few donors. The trim removed 5 bases at V and 2 bases at J, leaving 2 bases unmatched. Germline V lookup: CDR1 PRHDT, CDR2 FYEKMQ (reference sequence). CDR3 length: 13 amino acids. The protocol was immunoSEQ multiplex PCR, while the TCRdb copy is restricted to in-frame clones and leaves out a portion. The table includes roughly 70,000 clones, around 93% detected once. The chain carries TRBV13 and TRBJ2-5; 7 positions agree with TRBD2. The TCR originated in a human donor in good health. Sequencing was done on a sample of T cells isolated from PBMCs. Here the CDR3 reads CASSPGLQETQYF. As DNA, the CDR3 is TGTGCCAGCAGCCCGGGACTACAAGAGACCCAGTACTTC.